The 2 T cell receptor beta chains given below trace back to one sample, sequenced in a study of T-cell reconstitution after alpha-beta-depleted transplantation in children. The authors prepared the TCRbeta library with unique molecular identifiers. Each CDR3 protein is one row after TCRdb ran MiXCR on the PCR reads. The table shows more than 25,000 distinct CDR3 sequences, with roughly 6% occurring only once. This sample comprised PBMCs, mostly from graft donor cells, obtained 180 days after TCRalphabeta/CD19-depleted stem cell transplant. These receptors came from a male patient under 18 who had a stem cell transplant for acute myeloid leukemia, so the T cells may come from the graft donor.

This clonotype has ten or more counts. This chain connects TRBV18 to TRBJ1-5; TRBD1 might be the D (5 bases). The CDR3 runs 14 residues. The V gene lost 4 bases and the J gene lost 5 bases, with 12 bases spanning the gap. The germline V gene encodes CDR1 KGHSH and CDR2 LQKENI. CDR3 protein: CASSLGGGDQPQHF. Here the CDR3 DNA reads TGTGCCAGCTCACTCGGTGGGGGGGATCAGCCCCAGCATTTT.

This clonotype was observed many times. This chain joins TRBV3-1 and TRBJ1-4; 7 positions match TRBD1. This CDR3 spans 15 amino acids. Trimming at V came to 3 bases and at J to 4 bases, leaving 5 bases not matched to a gene. Germline V gives CDR1 LGHDT, CDR2 YNNKEL (reference sequence). The CDR3 region is CASSHSGTDNEKLFF. CDR3 nucleotide sequence: TGTGCCAGCAGCCATTCCGGGACAGATAATGAAAAACTGTTTTTT.